This T cell receptor beta chain comes out of a study of T-cell memory formation after mild COVID-19. J lost 6 bases, V lost 0 bases, and 8 bases had no gene match. There are 16 residues in the CDR3. The germline V gene has CDR1 SGHKS and CDR2 YYEKEE (reference sequence). Many counts were recorded for this clonotype. TCRdb processed the 5' RACE reads anew with MiXCR; each CDR3 protein has one entry. The sample contains under 300,000 distinct CDR3 sequences, 15% to 20% of which appear only once. The TCR comes from a man between 18 and 29 years old who had mild COVID-19 (a few samples of this study predate the infection). Cell type and time point are not known. Sequencing input: PBMCs or a T cell subset sorted from them (not recorded which). This chain connects TRBV5-5 to TRBJ2-3; 9 nucleotides line up with TRBD2. The CDR3 region is CASSLEAGGWTDTQYF. The CDR3 nucleotides are TGTGCCAGCAGCTTGGAAGCGGGGGGCTGGACTGATACGCAGTATTTT. The full variable domain, rest sourced from reference TRBV5-5 and TRBJ2-3, is DAGVTQSPTHLIKTRGQQVTLRCSPISGHKSVSWYQQVLGQGPQFIFQYYEKEERGRGNFPDRFSARQFPNYSSELNVNALLLGDSALYLCASSLEAGGWTDTQYFGPGTRLTVL.